The subject of this entry is one T cell receptor (beta chain). No antigen is known for it. There are 13 residues in the CDR3. V lost 6 bases and J 5 bases, leaving 11 bases between the germline ends. Using its own MiXCR run on the reads, TCRdb lists one record per CDR3 protein. The sample gives about 830,000 distinct CDR3 sequences, approximately 32% of which show up once; roughly 12% is in the top ten. This specimen comes from a study of T cell repertoires in cytomegalovirus infection. This chain uses TRBV12-3 or TRBV12-4 with TRBJ1-5; D is unresolved. The sample was cultured CD8+ T cells from PBMCs, taken from culture after CMV antigen stimulation. This TCR was recovered from a human donor in good health (CMV status not recorded). Some clones in this sample may be carry-over from other donors' samples. In DNA, the CDR3 is TGTGCCAGCAGCCCCGGAAAGGATCAGCCCCAGCATTTT. Amino acids: CASSPGKDQPQHF.